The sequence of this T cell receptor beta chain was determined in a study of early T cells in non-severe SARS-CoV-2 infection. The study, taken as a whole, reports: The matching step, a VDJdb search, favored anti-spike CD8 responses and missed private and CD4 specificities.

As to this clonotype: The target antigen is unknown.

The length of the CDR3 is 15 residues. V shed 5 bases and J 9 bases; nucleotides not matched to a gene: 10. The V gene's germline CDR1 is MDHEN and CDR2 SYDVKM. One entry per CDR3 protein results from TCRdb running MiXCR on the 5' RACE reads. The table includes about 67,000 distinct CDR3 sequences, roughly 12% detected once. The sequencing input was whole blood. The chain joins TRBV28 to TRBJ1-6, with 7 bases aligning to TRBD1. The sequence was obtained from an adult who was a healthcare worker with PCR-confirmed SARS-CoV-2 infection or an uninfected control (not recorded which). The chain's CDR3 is CASSPETGWGSPLHF. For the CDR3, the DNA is TGTGCCAGCAGTCCGGAGACAGGGTGGGGTTCACCCCTCCACTTT. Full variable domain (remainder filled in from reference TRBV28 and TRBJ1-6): DVKVTQSSRYLVKRTGEKVFLECVQDMDHENMFWYRQDPGLGLRLIYFSYDVKMKEKGDIPEGYSVSREKKERFSLILESASTNQTSMYLCASSPETGWGSPLHFGNGTRLTVT.